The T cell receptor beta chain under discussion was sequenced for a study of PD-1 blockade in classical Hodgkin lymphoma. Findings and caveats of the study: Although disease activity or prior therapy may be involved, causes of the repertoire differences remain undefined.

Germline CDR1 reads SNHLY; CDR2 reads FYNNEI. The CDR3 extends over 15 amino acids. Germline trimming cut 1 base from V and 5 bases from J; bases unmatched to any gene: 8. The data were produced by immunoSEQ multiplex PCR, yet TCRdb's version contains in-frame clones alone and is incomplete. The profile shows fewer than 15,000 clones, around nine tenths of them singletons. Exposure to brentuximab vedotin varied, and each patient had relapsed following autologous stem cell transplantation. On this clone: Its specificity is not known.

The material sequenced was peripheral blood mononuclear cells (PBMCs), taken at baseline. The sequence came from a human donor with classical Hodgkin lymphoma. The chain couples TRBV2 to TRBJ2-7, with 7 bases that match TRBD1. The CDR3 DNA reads TGTGCCAGCAGTGAAGTAAAACAGGGGACACACGAGCAGTACTTC. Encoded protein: CASSEVKQGTHEQYF.